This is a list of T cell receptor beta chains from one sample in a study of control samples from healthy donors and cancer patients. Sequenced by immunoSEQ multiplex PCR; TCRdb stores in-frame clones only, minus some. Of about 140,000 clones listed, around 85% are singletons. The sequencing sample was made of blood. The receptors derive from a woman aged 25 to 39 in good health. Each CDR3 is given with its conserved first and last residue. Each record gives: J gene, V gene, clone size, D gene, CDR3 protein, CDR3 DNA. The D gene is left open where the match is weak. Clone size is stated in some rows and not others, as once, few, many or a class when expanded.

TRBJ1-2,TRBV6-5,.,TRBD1,CASSFSGGADYGYTF,TGTGCCAGCAGTTTCTCAGGGGGCGCGGACTATGGCTACACCTTC
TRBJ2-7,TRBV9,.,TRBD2,CASSPRTSGAYEQYF,TGTGCCAGCAGCCCCCGGACTAGCGGAGCCTACGAGCAGTACTTC
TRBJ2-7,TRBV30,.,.,CAWSEWHSYEQYF,TGTGCCTGGAGTGAATGGCACTCCTACGAGCAGTACTTC
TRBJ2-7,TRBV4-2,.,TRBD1,CASSQVGTVGPYEQYF,TGTGCCAGCAGCCAAGTTGGGACAGTGGGCCCCTACGAGCAGTACTTC
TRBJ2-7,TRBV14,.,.,CASRVLARRSSYEQYF,TGTGCCAGCCGGGTCCTAGCCCGAAGGAGCTCCTACGAGCAGTACTTC
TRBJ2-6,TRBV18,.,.,CASSPQGTGANVLTF,TGTGCCAGCTCACCCCAGGGTACTGGGGCCAACGTCCTGACTTTC
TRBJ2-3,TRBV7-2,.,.,CASSLEDSSRLRQYF,TGTGCCAGCAGCTTAGAGGACTCCAGTCGCCTTAGGCAGTATTTT
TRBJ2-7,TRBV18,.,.,CASSPLDLYEQYF,TGTGCCAGCTCACCCTTAGACCTCTACGAGCAGTACTTC
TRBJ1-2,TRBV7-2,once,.,CASSFNSNYGYTF,TGTGCCAGCAGCTTCAACAGCAACTATGGCTACACCTTC
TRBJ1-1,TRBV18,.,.,CASSPVGVGSTEAFF,TGTGCCAGCTCACCAGTCGGGGTGGGCAGCACTGAAGCTTTCTTT
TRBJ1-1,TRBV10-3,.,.,CAISPTRLPGAVNTEAFF,TGTGCCATCAGTCCAACGCGCCTCCCGGGGGCGGTGAACACTGAAGCTTTCTTT
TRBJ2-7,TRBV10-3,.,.,CAISETASYEQYF,TGTGCCATCAGTGAGACAGCTTCCTACGAGCAGTACTTC
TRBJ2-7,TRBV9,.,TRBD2,CASSVASGGRTPYEQYF,TGTGCCAGCAGCGTAGCGTCGGGCGGGAGGACCCCCTACGAGCAGTACTTC
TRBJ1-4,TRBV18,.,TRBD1,CASSPASGTGDEKLFF,TGTGCCAGCTCACCAGCGTCCGGGACAGGGGATGAAAAACTGTTTTTT
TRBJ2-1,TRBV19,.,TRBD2,CASRTIAGDLAEQFF,TGTGCCAGTAGGACCATAGCGGGAGATCTTGCTGAGCAGTTCTTC
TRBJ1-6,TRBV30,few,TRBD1,CAWGQGSSYNSPLHF,TGTGCCTGGGGACAGGGGAGCTCCTATAATTCACCCCTCCACTTT
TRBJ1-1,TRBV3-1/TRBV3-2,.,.,CASSPQWGPTEAFF,TGTGCCAGCAGCCCCCAGTGGGGTCCCACTGAAGCTTTCTTT
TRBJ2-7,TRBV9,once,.,CASSLTPGLDSYEQYF,TGTGCCAGCAGCCTCACACCGGGACTTGACTCCTACGAGCAGTACTTC
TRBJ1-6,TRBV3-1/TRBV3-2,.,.,CASSQGATGSPLHF,TGTGCCAGCAGCCAAGGGGCGACCGGATCACCCCTCCACTTT
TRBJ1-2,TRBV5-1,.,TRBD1,CASSLAGTDPNYGYTF,TGCGCCAGCAGCTTGGCGGGGACAGATCCTAACTATGGCTACACCTTC
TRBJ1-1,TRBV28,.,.,CASSRIWGGASTEAFF,TGTGCCAGCAGTCGAATCTGGGGGGGCGCGAGCACTGAAGCTTTCTTT
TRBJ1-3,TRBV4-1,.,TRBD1,CASSQDRGTGNTIYF,TGCGCCAGCAGCCAGGACAGGGGAACTGGAAACACCATATATTTT
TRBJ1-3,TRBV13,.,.,CASSPPLLRAESGNTIYF,TGTGCCAGCAGCCCCCCTCTTCTGAGGGCTGAAAGCGGAAACACCATATATTTT
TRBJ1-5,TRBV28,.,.,CASRRGEGSGRQPQHF,TGTGCCAGCAGGCGGGGGGAAGGGTCGGGTCGACAGCCCCAGCATTTT
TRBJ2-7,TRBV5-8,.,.,CASSFYGGSYEQYF,TGTGCCAGCAGCTTCTACGGGGGATCCTACGAGCAGTACTTC
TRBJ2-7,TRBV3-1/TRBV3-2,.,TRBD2,CASSQDPGLAGIWYEQYF,TGTGCCAGCAGCCAAGATCCGGGACTAGCGGGAATCTGGTACGAGCAGTACTTC
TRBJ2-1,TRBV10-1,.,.,CASGESYEQFF,TGCGCCAGCGGGGAGTCTTATGAGCAGTTCTTC
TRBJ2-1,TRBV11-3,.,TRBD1,CASSLGSDRVNNEQFF,TGTGCCAGCAGCTTAGGGTCGGACAGGGTAAACAATGAGCAGTTCTTC
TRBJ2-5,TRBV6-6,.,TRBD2,CASSPPRASGTQETQYF,TGTGCCAGCAGTCCCCCTAGGGCTAGCGGGACCCAAGAGACCCAGTACTTC
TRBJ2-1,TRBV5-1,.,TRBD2,CASSLVSRREGTYNEQFF,TGCGCCAGCAGCTTGGTGTCTAGGCGGGAGGGTACCTACAATGAGCAGTTCTTC
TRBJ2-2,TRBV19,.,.,CASSTDHPGELFF,TGTGCCAGTAGTACTGACCATCCCGGGGAGCTGTTTTTT